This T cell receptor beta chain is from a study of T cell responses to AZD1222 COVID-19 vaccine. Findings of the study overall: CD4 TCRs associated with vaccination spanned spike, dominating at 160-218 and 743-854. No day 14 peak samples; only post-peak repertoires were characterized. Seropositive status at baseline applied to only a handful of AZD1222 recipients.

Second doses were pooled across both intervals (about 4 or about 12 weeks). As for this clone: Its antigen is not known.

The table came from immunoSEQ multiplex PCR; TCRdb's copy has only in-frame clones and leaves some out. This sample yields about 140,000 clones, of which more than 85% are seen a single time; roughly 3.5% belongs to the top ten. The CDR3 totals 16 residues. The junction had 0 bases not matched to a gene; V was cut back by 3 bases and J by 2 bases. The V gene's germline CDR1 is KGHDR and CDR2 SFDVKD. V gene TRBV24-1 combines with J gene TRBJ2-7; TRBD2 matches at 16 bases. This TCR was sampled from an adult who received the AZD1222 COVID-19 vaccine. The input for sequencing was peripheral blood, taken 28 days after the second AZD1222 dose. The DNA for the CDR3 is TGTGCCACCAGTGATGGGACTAGCGGGAGGGCCTACGAGCAGTACTTC. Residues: CATSDGTSGRAYEQYF.